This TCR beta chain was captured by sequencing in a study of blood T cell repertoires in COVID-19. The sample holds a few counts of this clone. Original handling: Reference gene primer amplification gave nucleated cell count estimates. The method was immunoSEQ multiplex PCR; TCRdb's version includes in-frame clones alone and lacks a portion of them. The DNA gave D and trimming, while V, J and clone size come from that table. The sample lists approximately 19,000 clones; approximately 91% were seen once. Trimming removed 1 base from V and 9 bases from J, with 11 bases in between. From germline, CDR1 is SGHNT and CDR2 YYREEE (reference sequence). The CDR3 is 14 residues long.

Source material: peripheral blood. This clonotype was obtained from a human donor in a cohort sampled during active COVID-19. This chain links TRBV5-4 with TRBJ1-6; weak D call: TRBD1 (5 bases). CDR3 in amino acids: CASSLQGDSSPLHF. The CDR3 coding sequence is TGTGCCAGCAGCTTGCAGGGTGACAGTTCACCCCTCCACTTT.